Listed here are 27 T cell receptor beta chains from one sample, sequenced in a study of PD-L1 blockade in urothelial cancer. Repertoires were generated with immunoSEQ multiplex PCR, while TCRdb's copy carries only in-frame clones and drops some. This table holds around 40,000 clones, around 88% found once. Time point here: peripheral blood 6 weeks after treatment start. The source was PBMCs, collected around atezolizumab (anti-PD-L1) treatment. These receptor sequences come from a man in his sixties with urothelial cancer.

This clone was detected only once. The rearrangement joins TRBV5-6 to TRBJ2-7, with 12 bases lining up with TRBD1. Germline V lookup: CDR1 SGHDT, CDR2 YYEEEE. This CDR3 region has 15 residues. J was trimmed by 6 bases and V by 3 bases; bases with no gene match: 7. The DNA of the CDR3 is TGTGCCAGCAGCTACCGGGACAGGGGGCTTGGCGAGCAGTACTTC. It codes for CASSYRDRGLGEQYF.

The genes are TRBV11-2 and TRBJ1-2; D gene uncertain. Germline CDR1 and CDR2: SGHAT and FQNNGV. CDR3 length: 14 residues. V shed 3 bases and J shed 6 bases, with 14 bases lying between them. In DNA form, the CDR3 reads TGTGCCAGCAGCTTCCTGAGTTCTGTTAATGGCTACACCTTC. Protein sequence: CASSFLSSVNGYTF.

The gene calls are TRBV18 and TRBJ1-6, with D maybe TRBD1 (6 bases). Trimming removed 1 base at V and 6 bases at J, with 16 bases between. The CDR3 is 17 amino acids. Germline V gene lookup returns CDR1 KGHSH and CDR2 LQKENI. This chain's CDR3 is CASSPLRQALPNSPLHF. The CDR3 nucleotides are TGTGCCAGCTCACCACTTAGACAGGCGCTCCCTAATTCACCCCTCCACTTT.

This chain uses TRBV7-9 with TRBJ1-2; 7 bases agree with TRBD1. This CDR3 is built from 16 residues. Germline V gene lookup returns CDR1 SEHNR and CDR2 FQNEAQ (reference sequence). Unmatched junction bases numbered 5, after V lost 1 base and J lost 0 bases. The CDR3 region is CASSLGGTEANYGYTF. The CDR3 DNA reads as TGTGCCAGCAGCTTAGGAGGGACAGAGGCTAACTATGGCTACACCTTC.

The CDR3: CASSLYRESYEQYF. The CDR3 DNA is TGTGCCAGCAGTTTATACAGGGAATCCTACGAGCAGTACTTC. The chain is built from TRBV28 and TRBJ2-7; D might be TRBD1 (6 bases). Germline values: CDR1 MDHEN, CDR2 SYDVKM. This CDR3 comprises 14 residues. Trimming took 1 base from V and 1 from J, leaving 8 bases between them. The full variable domain, completed using reference TRBV28 and TRBJ2-7, is DVKVTQSSRYLVKRTGEKVFLECVQDMDHENMFWYRQDPGLGLRLIYFSYDVKMKEKGDIPEGYSVSREKKERFSLILESASTNQTSMYLCASSLYRESYEQYFGPGTRLTVT.

This rearrangement joins TRBV6-5 to TRBJ2-5; a weak D match, TRBD2 (6 bases). The germline gives CDR1 MNHEY, CDR2 SVGAGI. V was clipped by 4 bases and J by 3 bases, with 12 bases between them. This CDR3 region has 14 residues. The CDR3 region has the DNA TGTGCCAGCAGTTCCTACAGGAGGGAAGAGACCCAGTACTTC. As protein: CASSSYRREETQYF.

As DNA, the CDR3 is TGTGCCAGCAGCACAGGGGGTTTTGGTGAAAAACTGTTTTTT. This encodes CASSTGGFGEKLFF. This chain uses TRBV7-9 with TRBJ1-4; the match to TRBD1 covers 8 bases. The CDR3 is 14 residues long. V lost 5 bases to trimming and J lost 7 bases; unmatched junction nucleotides: 6. Germline CDR1 is SEHNR and CDR2 is FQNEAQ (reference sequence).

The chain has TRBV7-8 and TRBJ1-1, with TRBD1 as a possible D gene (5 bases). V shed 5 bases and J shed 1 base, with 11 bases lying between them. This CDR3 has 14 residues. Per the germline V gene, CDR1 is SGHVS and CDR2 is FQNEAQ. Here the CDR3 reads CASSPGLRNTEAFF. The CDR3 DNA is TGTGCCAGCAGCCCGGGACTTCGGAACACTGAAGCTTTCTTT.

V is TRBV5-8 and J is TRBJ2-7, with TRBD1 matching over 7 bases. The CDR3 totals 14 residues. Germline assignment: CDR1 SGHTS and CDR2 YDEGEE. V shed 5 bases and J 3 bases; nucleotides not matched to a gene: 8. The CDR3, as DNA: TGTGCCAGCAGTTTTGACAGGGTGGGCTACGAGCAGTACTTC. Protein product: CASSFDRVGYEQYF.

This chain joins TRBV19 and TRBJ2-5; the D gene is possibly TRBD1 (5 bases). The CDR3 covers 15 residues. Trimming took off 6 bases at V and 4 bases at J, with 18 bases between the two ends. Germline V gene lookup returns CDR1 LNHDA and CDR2 SQIVND (reference sequence). CDR3 coding DNA: TGTGCCAGTAGCCCCTCCCGAGAAGGGGCAGAGACCCAGTACTTC. This encodes CASSPSREGAETQYF. Full variable domain (missing parts from reference TRBV19 and TRBJ2-5): DGGITQSPKYLFRKEGQNVTLSCEQNLNHDAMYWYRQDPGQGLRLIYYSQIVNDFQKGDIAEGYSVSREKKESFPLTVTSAQKNPTAFYLCASSPSREGAETQYFGPGTRLLVL.

In this sample, this clone turned up a few times. The chain couples TRBV5-1 to TRBJ1-6; D uncertain. Germline CDR1 and CDR2: SGHRS and YFSETQ. The CDR3 runs to 16 residues. Trimming took off 4 bases at V and 10 bases at J, with 21 bases between the two ends. The CDR3 protein is CASSAGMIPPGSPLHF. For the CDR3, the DNA is TGCGCCAGCAGCGCCGGGATGATTCCTCCCGGGTCACCCCTCCACTTT.

The chain carries TRBV4-1 and TRBJ2-3; D is perhaps TRBD2 (7 bases). Between the trimmed V and J ends, which lost 0 bases and 0 bases, there was a span of 19 bases. The CDR3 consists of 19 residues. CDR1 and CDR2 (germline): MGHRA, YSYEKL. CDR3 bases: TGCGCCAGCAGCCAAGATCGGGAGTCGGAGGGGGGGAGCACAGATACGCAGTATTTT. Translated: CASSQDRESEGGSTDTQYF.

The rearrangement joins TRBV4-3 to TRBJ2-7, with D maybe TRBD2 (5 bases). Trimming stripped 0 bases from V and 4 bases from J, with 13 bases between. The germline CDR1 and CDR2 sequences are LGHNA and YSLEER. This CDR3 region has 15 residues. CDR3 sequence reads: CASSQEAGPSYEQYF. CDR3 nucleotide sequence: TGCGCCAGCAGCCAAGAGGCGGGTCCTTCGTACGAGCAGTACTTC.

The gene calls are TRBV10-3 and TRBJ1-1; weak D call: TRBD1 (6 bases). The germline V and J ends were trimmed by 5 bases and 3 bases, with 13 bases remaining between them. The CDR3 loop spans 14 amino acids. Germline V gives CDR1 ENHRY, CDR2 SYGVKD. For the CDR3, the DNA is TGTGCCATCAGTCAGGGGTCTAGGTACACTGAAGCTTTCTTT. It encodes CAISQGSRYTEAFF.

The chain links TRBV10-3 to TRBJ2-1, with TRBD2 matching 7 bases. The trim removed 6 bases at V and 3 bases at J, leaving 5 bases unmatched. The CDR3 has 14 residues. CDR1 and CDR2 (germline): ENHRY, SYGVKD. As DNA, the CDR3 is TGTGCCATCAGGCCTAGCGGAATCTACAATGAGCAGTTCTTC. Residues: CAIRPSGIYNEQFF.

This chain connects TRBV6-1 to TRBJ1-1; no clear D. The V gene's germline CDR1 is MNHNS and CDR2 SASEGT. The CDR3 is 12 amino acids. V lost 6 bases and J 11 bases, leaving 16 bases between the germline ends. The CDR3 loop is CASRSQALRAFF. In DNA, the CDR3 is TGTGCCAGCAGGAGTCAAGCCCTGCGGGCTTTCTTT.

This clone was seen just once. The chain has TRBV5-1 and TRBJ2-5; D might be TRBD2 (5 bases). CDR1 and CDR2 (germline): SGHRS, YFSETQ. The CDR3 runs 15 residues. V lost 2 bases to trimming and J lost 7 bases, with 18 bases between them. CDR3 protein: CASSFMSNEGATQYF. In nucleotides, the CDR3 is TGCGCCAGCAGCTTCATGTCGAACGAGGGCGCGACCCAGTACTTC.

The V and J genes are TRBV10-3 and TRBJ2-2; 13 bases map to TRBD2. This CDR3 is 18 amino acids long. CDR1 ENHRY and CDR2 SYGVKD come from the germline V gene. V gave up 5 bases and J gave up 0 bases; unmatched junction bases: 6. This chain's CDR3 is CAISFGLAGAANTGELFF. The CDR3 bases are TGTGCCATCAGTTTCGGACTAGCGGGGGCCGCGAACACCGGGGAGCTGTTTTTT.

V and J are TRBV5-1 and TRBJ1-1; tentatively, D is TRBD1 (5 bases). Germline V lookup: CDR1 SGHRS, CDR2 YFSETQ. Trimming pared 1 base from V and 3 bases from J, leaving 7 bases between. This CDR3 has 13 amino acids. The CDR3 coding sequence is TGCGCCAGCAGCTTGCGGGGGGACACTGAAGCTTTCTTT. Amino acid sequence: CASSLRGDTEAFF. The full variable domain, rest sourced from reference TRBV5-1 and TRBJ1-1, is KAGVTQTPRYLIKTRGQQVTLSCSPISGHRSVSWYQQTPGQGLQFLFEYFSETQRNKGNFPGRFSGRQFSNSRSEMNVSTLELGDSALYLCASSLRGDTEAFFGQGTRLTVV.

This chain uses TRBV30 with TRBJ2-3, with TRBD2 identical over 7 bases. Germline trimming cut 8 bases from V and 1 base from J; bases unmatched to any gene: 9. CDR1 GTSNPN and CDR2 SVGIG come from the germline V gene (reference sequence). The CDR3 is 14 residues long. The CDR3 DNA is TGTGCCCTTGCGGGGGTTTCTCGCACAGATACGCAGTATTTT. Its translation is CALAGVSRTDTQYF.

The chain links TRBV11-2 to TRBJ2-3, with 7 positions matching TRBD2. Germline V CDR1 and CDR2: SGHAT, FQNNGV. The CDR3 is 15 residues long. The V gene end was trimmed by 5 bases and the J gene end by 3 bases; junction bases not matched to a gene: 8. CDR3 residues: CASSGRAGRTDTQYF. The CDR3 nucleotides are TGTGCCAGCAGCGGGAGGGCAGGGCGGACAGATACGCAGTATTTT.

Here the CDR3 DNA reads TGTGCCAGCTCACCGGACAGAAATGAAAAACTGTTTTTT. Protein: CASSPDRNEKLFF. This chain joins TRBV18 and TRBJ1-4; a possible D gene is TRBD1 (6 bases). CDR1 and CDR2 from the germline V gene are KGHSH and LQKENI. This CDR3 region has 13 residues. Trimming took off 3 bases at V and 5 bases at J, with 7 bases between the two ends.

The chain recombines TRBV27 with TRBJ2-5; TRBD2 agrees at 9 bases. Germline V gene sequence: CDR1 MNHEY, CDR2 SMNVEV (reference sequence). V shed 2 bases and J 6 bases; nucleotides not matched to a gene: 4. This CDR3 has 14 residues. The CDR3 reads CASSLAGGPKTQYF. In DNA, the CDR3 is TGTGCCAGCAGTTTAGCGGGGGGGCCGAAGACCCAGTACTTC.

The genes are TRBV2 and TRBJ2-7, with D perhaps TRBD2 (6 bases). The CDR3 loop spans 17 amino acids. The germline V gene encodes CDR1 SNHLY and CDR2 FYNNEI. V shed 5 bases and J shed 5 bases, with 25 bases lying between them. CDR3 residues: CASSPPGSRFVGNEQYF. For the CDR3, the DNA is TGTGCCAGCAGTCCCCCCGGGAGTAGGTTCGTCGGGAACGAGCAGTACTTC.

This sequence joins TRBV5-1 and TRBJ2-3, with a tentative D call TRBD1 (5 bases). The CDR3 extends over 15 amino acids. V lost 5 bases to trimming and J lost 3 bases, with 16 bases between them. CDR1 is SGHRS, CDR2 YFSETQ, per germline. The DNA for the CDR3 is TGCGCCAGCAGTCGATTGCAGGGAATGACAGATACGCAGTATTTT. This encodes CASSRLQGMTDTQYF.

V gene TRBV5-1 combines with J gene TRBJ1-2, with D unresolved. Trimming stripped 0 bases from V and 4 bases from J, with 10 bases between. The CDR3 totals 14 residues. Germline V gives CDR1 SGHRS, CDR2 YFSETQ. CDR3 bases: TGCGCCAGCAGCTTGGAGTTGGCAGGCTATGGCTACACCTTC. Translated: CASSLELAGYGYTF. Variable domain in full (rest from reference TRBV5-1 and TRBJ1-2): KAGVTQTPRYLIKTRGQQVTLSCSPISGHRSVSWYQQTPGQGLQFLFEYFSETQRNKGNFPGRFSGRQFSNSRSEMNVSTLELGDSALYLCASSLELAGYGYTFGSGTRLTVV.

The V gene is TRBV5-1, the J gene TRBJ2-5; 10 bases fit TRBD1. This CDR3 is 15 amino acids long. Germline values: CDR1 SGHRS, CDR2 YFSETQ. The trim removed 3 bases at V and 4 bases at J, leaving 6 bases unmatched. The CDR3 loop reads CASSSRDRGRETQYF. In DNA, the CDR3 is TGCGCCAGCAGCTCCCGGGACAGGGGCCGAGAGACCCAGTACTTC.